This T cell receptor beta chain was identified in a study of T cell responses to AZD1222 COVID-19 vaccine. Turning to the study itself: Some second doses came at about 4 weeks and others at about 12 weeks; these were pooled.

CDR1 and CDR2 from the germline V gene are LGHNA and YNFKEQ. Trimming removed 0 bases at V and 5 bases at J, with 7 bases between. The CDR3 length is 13 residues. Using immunoSEQ multiplex PCR, the repertoire was profiled, and TCRdb retains in-frame clones only, with some absent. The sample includes nearly 95,000 clones, almost 90% of them seen just once. J is TRBJ1-1 and V is TRBV4-2; no reliable D call. Sequenced material: peripheral blood, taken on day 0 of AZD1222 vaccination. The TCR sequence derives from an adult in good health. This chain's CDR3 is CASSQDLRTEAFF. The CDR3 DNA reads TGTGCCAGCAGCCAAGATCTAAGGACTGAAGCTTTCTTT.